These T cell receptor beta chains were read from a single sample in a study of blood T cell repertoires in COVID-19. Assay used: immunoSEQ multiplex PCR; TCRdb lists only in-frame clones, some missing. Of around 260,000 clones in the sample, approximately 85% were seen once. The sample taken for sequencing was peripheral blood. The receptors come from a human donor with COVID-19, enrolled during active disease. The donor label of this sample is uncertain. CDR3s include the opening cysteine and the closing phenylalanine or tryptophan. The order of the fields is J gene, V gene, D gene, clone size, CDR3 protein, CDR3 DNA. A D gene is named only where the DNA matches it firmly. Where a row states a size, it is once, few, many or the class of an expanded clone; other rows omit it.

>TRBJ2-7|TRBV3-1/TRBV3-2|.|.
CASRPRRTAYEQYF
TGTGCCAGCCGCCCAAGGAGGACGGCCTACGAGCAGTACTTC
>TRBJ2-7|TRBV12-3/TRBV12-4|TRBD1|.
CASRKTGGYEQYF
TGTGCCAGCAGAAAGACAGGGGGCTACGAGCAGTACTTC
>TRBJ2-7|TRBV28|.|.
CASSWLSRGYYEQYF
TGTGCCAGCAGTTGGTTGAGCAGGGGATACTACGAGCAGTACTTC
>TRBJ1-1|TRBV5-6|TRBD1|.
CASIEDRQEGEAFF
TGTGCCAGCATCGAGGACAGGCAGGAGGGTGAAGCTTTCTTT
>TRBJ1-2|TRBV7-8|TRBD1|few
CASSFRTGHYGYTF
TGTGCCAGCAGCTTCCGGACAGGGCACTATGGCTACACCTTC
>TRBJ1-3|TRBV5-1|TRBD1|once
CASSLAGTVRGNTIYF
TGCGCCAGCAGCTTGGCTGGGACAGTTAGGGGAAACACCATATATTTT
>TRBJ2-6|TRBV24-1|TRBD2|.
CATSDLRTSGNLAGANVLTF
TGTGCCACCAGTGACCTTCGGACTAGCGGGAACTTAGCTGGGGCCAACGTCCTGACTTTC
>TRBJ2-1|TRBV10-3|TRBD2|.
CAISESGTSGIDEQFF
TGTGCCATCAGTGAGTCTGGAACTAGCGGGATCGATGAGCAGTTCTTC
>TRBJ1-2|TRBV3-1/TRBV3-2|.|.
CASSQDHRGFYTF
TGTGCCAGCAGCCAAGATCACCGGGGTTTCTACACCTTC
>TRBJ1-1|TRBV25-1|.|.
CASSNGGGYTEAFF
TGTGCCAGCAGTAATGGGGGGGGTTACACTGAAGCTTTCTTT
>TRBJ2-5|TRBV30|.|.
CAWISLETQYF
TGTGCCTGGATATCTTTGGAGACCCAGTACTTC
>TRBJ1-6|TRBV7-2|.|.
CASSLSGPPIF
TGTGCCAGCAGCTTAAGCGGGCCACCTATCTTT
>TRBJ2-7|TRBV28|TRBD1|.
CASSSELTGDEQYF
TGTGCCAGCAGTTCCGAACTTACAGGGGACGAGCAGTACTTC
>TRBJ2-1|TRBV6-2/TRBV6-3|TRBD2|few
CASSYRTSPSVPPEQFF
TGTGCCAGCAGCTATCGGACTAGCCCCTCGGTCCCTCCTGAGCAGTTCTTC
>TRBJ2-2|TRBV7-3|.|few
CASSPMGVLAGELFF
TGTGCCAGCAGTCCTATGGGAGTCTTAGCCGGGGAGCTGTTTTTT
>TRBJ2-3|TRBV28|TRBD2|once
CASTGLAGTDTQYF
TGTGCCAGCACGGGACTAGCGGGAACAGATACGCAGTATTTT
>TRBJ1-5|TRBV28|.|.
CASSLRGRGNQPQHF
TGTGCCAGCAGTTTAAGGGGGAGGGGCAATCAGCCCCAGCATTTT
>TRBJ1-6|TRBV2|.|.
CASSDSPDRRRSPLHF
TGTGCCAGCAGTGATTCCCCGGATCGGCGGCGGTCACCCCTCCACTTT
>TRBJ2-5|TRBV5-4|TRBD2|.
CASSPGLAGGETQYF
TGTGCCAGCAGCCCGGGACTAGCGGGAGGGGAGACCCAGTACTTC
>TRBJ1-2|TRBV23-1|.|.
CASSQWRGLSGYTF
TGCGCCAGCAGTCAATGGAGGGGCTTAAGTGGCTACACCTTC
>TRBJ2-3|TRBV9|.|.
CASSPLEASTDTQYF
TGTGCCAGCAGCCCCCTCGAAGCTAGCACAGATACGCAGTATTTT
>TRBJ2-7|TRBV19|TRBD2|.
CASSIRLAGSYEQYF
TGTGCCAGTAGTATAAGACTAGCGGGCTCCTACGAGCAGTACTTC
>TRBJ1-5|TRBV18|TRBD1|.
CASSPGDRGNQPQHF
TGTGCCAGCTCACCGGGGGACAGGGGAAATCAGCCCCAGCATTTT
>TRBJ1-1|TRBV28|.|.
CASRMTGRPNTEAFF
TGTGCCAGCAGAATGACCGGGAGGCCGAACACTGAAGCTTTCTTT
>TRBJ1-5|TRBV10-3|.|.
CAIRGAGRGSNQPQHF
TGTGCCATCAGAGGGGCGGGACGGGGTAGCAATCAGCCCCAGCATTTT
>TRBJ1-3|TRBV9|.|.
CASSVFGRNSGNTIYF
TGTGCCAGCAGCGTATTCGGCAGGAACTCTGGAAACACCATATATTTT
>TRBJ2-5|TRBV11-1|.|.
CASSRGAQETQYF
TGTGCCAGCAGCCGAGGTGCTCAAGAGACCCAGTACTTC
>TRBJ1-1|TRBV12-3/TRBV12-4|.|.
CASSLANTEAFF
TGTGCCAGCAGTTTGGCGAACACTGAAGCTTTCTTT
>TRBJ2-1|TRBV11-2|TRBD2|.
CASSLGLAEGSYNEQFF
TGTGCCAGCAGCTTAGGCCTAGCGGAGGGCTCCTACAATGAGCAGTTCTTC
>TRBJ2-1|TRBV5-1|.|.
CASSLTGVLDEQFF
TGCGCCAGCAGCTTAACGGGAGTTCTCGATGAGCAGTTCTTC
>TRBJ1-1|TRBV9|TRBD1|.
CASSPSAGTGTFEAFF
TGTGCCAGCAGCCCCTCGGCAGGGACAGGGACGTTTGAAGCTTTCTTT
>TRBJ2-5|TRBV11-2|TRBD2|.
CASSLGTSGNPEREETQYF
TGTGCCAGCAGCTTAGGGACTAGCGGGAACCCTGAGAGGGAAGAGACCCAGTACTTC
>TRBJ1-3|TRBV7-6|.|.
CASSLGGGPSRVFSIYF
TGTGCCAGCAGCTTAGGGGGGGGACCCTCACGAGTTTTTTCCATATATTTT
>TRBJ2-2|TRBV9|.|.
CASSVGASPNTGELFF
TGTGCCAGCAGCGTAGGGGCTAGCCCGAACACCGGGGAGCTGTTTTTT
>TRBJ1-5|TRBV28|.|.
CASRTWNQPQHF
TGTGCCAGCAGAACTTGGAATCAGCCCCAGCATTTT
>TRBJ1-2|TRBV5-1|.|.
CASSFEVNYGYTF
TGCGCCAGCAGCTTTGAGGTCAACTATGGCTACACCTTC
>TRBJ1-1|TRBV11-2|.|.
CASSFRGGPGTEAFF
TGTGCCAGCAGTTTCCGGGGGGGGCCGGGCACTGAAGCTTTCTTT
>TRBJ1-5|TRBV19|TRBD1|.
CASCGQGSNQPQHF
TGTGCCAGTTGCGGACAGGGTTCCAATCAGCCCCAGCATTTT
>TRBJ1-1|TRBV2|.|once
CASSQLRPQNTEAFF
TGTGCCAGCAGTCAACTAAGACCACAGAACACTGAAGCTTTCTTT
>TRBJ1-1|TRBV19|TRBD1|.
CASKARQGANTEAFF
TGTGCCAGTAAGGCCCGACAGGGGGCGAACACTGAAGCTTTCTTT
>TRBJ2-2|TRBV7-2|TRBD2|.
CASSLTGGNGWDTGELFF
TGTGCCAGCAGCTTAACGGGGGGAAACGGTTGGGACACCGGGGAGCTGTTTTTT
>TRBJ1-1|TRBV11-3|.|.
CASSPTVNTEAFF
TGTGCCAGCAGCCCGACAGTGAACACTGAAGCTTTCTTT
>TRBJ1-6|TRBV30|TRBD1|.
CAWNKGTWTGNLSSYNSPLHF
TGTGCCTGGAACAAAGGCACGTGGACAGGGAACTTGAGCTCCTATAATTCACCCCTCCACTTT
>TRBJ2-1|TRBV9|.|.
CASSVIGSSYNEQFF
TGTGCCAGCAGCGTAATCGGGAGCTCCTACAATGAGCAGTTCTTC
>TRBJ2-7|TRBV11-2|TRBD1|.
CASSLDPGQGYEQYF
TGTGCCAGCAGCTTAGACCCGGGACAGGGGTACGAGCAGTACTTC
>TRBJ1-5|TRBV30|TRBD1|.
CAWSVLGQGSQPQHF
TGTGCCTGGAGTGTACTGGGACAGGGGAGTCAGCCCCAGCATTTT
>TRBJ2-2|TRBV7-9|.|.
CASSLVPAARIGELFF
TGTGCCAGCAGCTTAGTTCCAGCGGCCAGGATAGGGGAGCTGTTTTTT
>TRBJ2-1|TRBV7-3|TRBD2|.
CASSVTSGPGNEQFF
TGTGCCAGCAGCGTGACTAGCGGCCCAGGCAATGAGCAGTTCTTC
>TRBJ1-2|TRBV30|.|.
CAWSGTGAFDYGYTF
TGTGCCTGGAGTGGGACTGGAGCTTTTGACTATGGCTACACCTTC
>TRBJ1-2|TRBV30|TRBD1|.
CAGSGQGNYGYTF
TGTGCCGGGTCCGGACAGGGGAACTATGGCTACACCTTC
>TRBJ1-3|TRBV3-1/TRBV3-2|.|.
CASSQRQVGNTIYF
TGTGCCAGCAGCCAACGACAGGTTGGAAACACCATATATTTT
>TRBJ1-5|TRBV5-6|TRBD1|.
CASSLTGEGNQPQHF
TGTGCCAGCAGCTTGACAGGGGAAGGCAATCAGCCCCAGCATTTT
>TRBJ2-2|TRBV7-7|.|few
CASRVGGFTGELFF
TGTGCTAGCAGAGTAGGGGGTTTTACCGGGGAGCTGTTTTTT